This is a list of T cell receptor beta chains from one sample in a study of shared clonotypes between healthy human individuals. Data came from immunoSEQ multiplex PCR; TCRdb stores just in-frame clones and leaves some out. The table shows about 2.2 million clones, with around 95% occurring only once. Sequencing input: naive CD8+ T cells from PBMCs. These receptors originate from a man between 18 and 35 years old in good health. Some clones in this sample may be carry-over from other donors' samples. Each CDR3 is given with its conserved first and last residue. The D gene is left open where the match is weak. Clone size is given for some rows only: seen once, a few or many times, or a class if the clone is expanded.

abundance: -; d_gene: TRBD2; j_gene: TRBJ2-3; v_gene: TRBV18; CDR3nt: TGTGCCAGCTCACCGACTAGCGGTTTTTCCTCTAGCACAGATACGCAGTATTTT; CDR3aa: CASSPTSGFSSSTDTQYF
abundance: -; d_gene: -; j_gene: TRBJ2-2; v_gene: TRBV6-1; CDR3nt: TGTGCCAGCAGTGAACTGGCGGGTCGAATTAACACCGGGGAGCTGTTTTTT; CDR3aa: CASSELAGRINTGELFF
abundance: -; d_gene: -; j_gene: TRBJ2-1; v_gene: TRBV28; CDR3nt: TGTGCCAGCAGTTTCTTGACAGAAGATGAGCAGTTCTTC; CDR3aa: CASSFLTEDEQFF
abundance: -; d_gene: TRBD1; j_gene: TRBJ1-1; v_gene: TRBV7-3; CDR3nt: TGTGCCAGCAGCGAAACAGGGGACACTGAAGCTTTCTTT; CDR3aa: CASSETGDTEAFF
abundance: -; d_gene: TRBD1; j_gene: TRBJ2-5; v_gene: TRBV28; CDR3nt: TGTGCCAGCTGGGGGGCAACAGGGGGCGCTGATTTTGGGACCCAGTACTTC; CDR3aa: CASWGATGGADFGTQYF
abundance: -; d_gene: -; j_gene: TRBJ1-1; v_gene: TRBV27; CDR3nt: TGTGCCAGCAGACCCTTGTCGGACACTGAAGCTTTCTTT; CDR3aa: CASRPLSDTEAFF
abundance: -; d_gene: -; j_gene: TRBJ2-3; v_gene: TRBV14; CDR3nt: TGTGCCAGCAGCCAAGATCCTCGGGACACCTACACAGATACGCAGTATTTT; CDR3aa: CASSQDPRDTYTDTQYF
abundance: -; d_gene: -; j_gene: TRBJ1-1; v_gene: TRBV10-3; CDR3nt: TGTGCCATCTCTGACAATCTGAACACTGAAGCTTTCTTT; CDR3aa: CAISDNLNTEAFF
abundance: few; d_gene: -; j_gene: TRBJ1-1; v_gene: TRBV9; CDR3nt: TGTGCCAGCAGCCCGGGGCTGAACACTGAAGCTTTCTTT; CDR3aa: CASSPGLNTEAFF
abundance: -; d_gene: -; j_gene: TRBJ1-5; v_gene: TRBV6-5; CDR3nt: TGTGCCAGCAGTTATAAGGGAGAGGGCAATCAGCCCCAGCATTTT; CDR3aa: CASSYKGEGNQPQHF
abundance: few; d_gene: -; j_gene: TRBJ2-2; v_gene: TRBV5-1; CDR3nt: TGCGCCAGCAGCTTGGCGACAGATTCCCTATCGAACACCGGGGAGCTGTTTTTT; CDR3aa: CASSLATDSLSNTGELFF
abundance: -; d_gene: -; j_gene: TRBJ1-1; v_gene: TRBV19; CDR3nt: TGTGCCAGTACCAGGGTTGGCACTGAAGCTTTCTTT; CDR3aa: CASTRVGTEAFF
abundance: -; d_gene: -; j_gene: TRBJ2-3; v_gene: TRBV4-1; CDR3nt: TGCGCCAGCAGCCATGGCGGCAGTCCTAGCACAGATACGCAGTATTTT; CDR3aa: CASSHGGSPSTDTQYF